This T cell receptor beta chain is drawn from a study of blood T cell repertoires in COVID-19. Seattle researchers signed up patients amid active infection and tracked them longitudinally. Trimming shortened V by 5 bases and J by 5 bases, and 16 bases separated the two germline ends. CDR1 SEHNR and CDR2 FQNEAQ come from the germline V gene (reference sequence). This CDR3 spans 15 amino acids. The assay was immunoSEQ multiplex PCR, and TCRdb's table has in-frame clones only and misses some. The sample holds 250,000 to 400,000 clones, around 90% seen once. The sequenced sample consisted of peripheral blood. The sequence came from a woman under 40 with COVID-19, enrolled during active disease. V and J are TRBV7-9 and TRBJ1-5; tentative D call: TRBD1 (6 bases). The DNA of the CDR3 is TGTGCCAGCAGCCCACCAGGGGTAGGGGATCAGCCCCAGCATTTT. Encoded protein: CASSPPGVGDQPQHF.